Following are 24 T cell receptor beta chains from one sample sequenced in a study of T cells in Graves' hyperthyroidism and ophthalmopathy (dated by TCRdb to between 2019 and 2020). To prepare the library, multiplex PCR was applied. The sequencer was an Illumina HiSeq 2000. Amplification of TCR beta CDR3 regions was carried out from RNA transcripts. The TCR CDR3 was subjected to a first round of RT-PCR using the HTBI primer set and the Qiagen OneStep RT-PCR kit. TCRdb reprocessed the public reads (quality trimming at Q25 with fastp, clone calling with MiXCR) and kept in-frame beta chains. All rows with the same CDR3 protein become a single entry with the most common DNA and genes. Counted in this sample were roughly 500,000 distinct CDR3 sequences; 11% to 15% of them appeared once. Clones ranked in the top ten supply 5.8% of the sample. Sequences were obtained from blood. The receptors stem from a woman in her 30s with Graves' hyperthyroidism that later progressed to Graves' ophthalmopathy.

This clonotype was detected many times. The chain is built from TRBV3-1 and TRBJ2-7; TRBD2 matches 7 bases. The CDR3 is 12 amino acids. J was trimmed by 6 bases and V by 8 bases; bases with no gene match: 7. The V gene's germline CDR1 is LGHDT and CDR2 YNNKEL (reference sequence). In nucleotides, the CDR3 is TGTGCCAGCGGCGGCGGGAGATTCGAGCAGTACTTC. It encodes CASGGGRFEQYF.

This clonotype has ten or more counts. This chain joins TRBV11-3 and TRBJ2-5; D is perhaps TRBD1 (6 bases). The CDR3 sequence is 14 residues long. V lost 3 bases and J lost 7, with 15 bases in between. CDR1 SGHNT and CDR2 YENEEA come from the germline V gene. The CDR3 nucleotides read TGTGCCAGCAGCTTGGCAGGGCCCAGGGGGACCCAGTACTTC. Residues: CASSLAGPRGTQYF.

This clonotype appeared many times. This rearrangement joins TRBV30 to TRBJ2-1; D is uncertain. V dropped 0 bases and J dropped 9 bases, with 6 bases sitting between them. The CDR3 extends over 11 amino acids. The V gene's germline CDR1 is GTSNPN and CDR2 SVGIG (reference sequence). The DNA for the CDR3 is TGTGCCTGGAGTGTCTGGGGTGAGCAGTTCTTC. Translated, it gives CAWSVWGEQFF.

This clonotype was recorded at least ten times. V is TRBV25-1 and J is TRBJ2-7, with a tentative D call TRBD2 (6 bases). The CDR3 has 14 residues. V was pared by 1 base and J by 5 bases, with 12 bases between. In germline, CDR1 is MGHDK, CDR2 SYGVNS. CDR3 nucleotides: TGTGCCAGCAGTGAATTGTACGGGAGCCACGAGCAGTACTTC. The encoded protein is CASSELYGSHEQYF.

This clonotype was recorded at least ten times. This chain connects TRBV24-1 to TRBJ2-1, with 9 bases matching TRBD2. CDR1 is KGHDR and CDR2 is SFDVKD in the germline V gene. This CDR3 is 17 amino acids long. The J segment lost 7 bases and the V segment lost 4 bases, leaving 13 bases of the junction unmatched. DNA of the CDR3: TGTGCCACCAGTGACAAAGCCGGGACTAGCTTAAGGAATGAGCAGTTCTTC. As protein: CATSDKAGTSLRNEQFF.

The genes are TRBV19 and TRBJ2-1; 9 bases agree with TRBD2. V lost 5 bases and J lost 7; bases outside the gene matches: 6. This CDR3 has 14 amino acids. The germline V gene encodes CDR1 LNHDA and CDR2 SQIVND (reference sequence). DNA of the CDR3: TGTGCCAGTAGTTCGCGGGAGGGCCGAAATGAGCAGTTCTTC. Translation gives CASSSREGRNEQFF.

V gene TRBV20-1 combines with J gene TRBJ1-1; TRBD1 matches 7 bases. The CDR3 covers 13 residues. Germline V gene data show CDR1 as DFQATT and CDR2 as SNEGSKA (reference sequence). The CDR3 is CQSGTARDTEAFF. The DNA for the CDR3 is TGCCAATCCGGGACAGCAAGGGACACTGAAGCTTTCTTT.

This clonotype has at least ten counts. This chain links TRBV11-3 with TRBJ1-1; no definite D call. Trimming pared 6 bases from V and 1 base from J, leaving 12 bases between. This CDR3 spans 14 amino acids. Germline V gene data show CDR1 as SGHNT and CDR2 as YENEEA. CDR3 DNA sequence: TGTGCCAGCAGTCGGGAATTTAGGAACACTGAAGCTTTCTTT. This gives the protein CASSREFRNTEAFF.

This clonotype was seen at least ten times. The chain links TRBV12-3 or TRBV12-4 to TRBJ2-3; D not resolved. CDR3 size: 12 residues. Trimming removed 3 bases at V and 3 bases at J, with 4 bases between. The CDR3, as DNA: TGTGCCAGCAGTTTTTTGACAGATACGCAGTATTTT. Translating it yields CASSFLTDTQYF.

This clonotype appeared many times. This chain connects TRBV6-5 to TRBJ2-1; the match to TRBD2 covers 9 bases. This CDR3 is 16 amino acids long. Losses at the gene ends were 2 bases for V and 4 bases for J; bases not matched to a gene: 6. CDR1 and CDR2 (germline): MNHEY, SVGAGI. The CDR3: CASSYHVLAGYNEQFF. The DNA for the CDR3 is TGTGCCAGCAGTTACCATGTGCTAGCGGGATACAATGAGCAGTTCTTC.

The sample holds a few counts of this clonotype. J is TRBJ2-1 and V is TRBV7-2; 8 bases fit TRBD2. The CDR3 has 15 amino acids. Trimming removed 1 base from V and 10 bases from J; junction bases left unmatched: 9. Germline assignment: CDR1 SGHTA and CDR2 FQGNSA. This CDR3 is CASSLGPGLEKEQFF. CDR3 bases: TGTGCCAGCAGCTTAGGACCGGGACTAGAAAAGGAGCAGTTCTTC.

This clonotype was seen ten or more times. This chain uses TRBV28 with TRBJ2-7; D is unclear. Germline CDR1 MDHEN, CDR2 SYDVKM. The CDR3 is made up of 13 amino acids. V shed 7 bases and J shed 1 base, with 11 bases lying between them. The CDR3 loop is CASNGRRSYEQYF. The DNA for the CDR3 is TGTGCCAGCAACGGACGTCGGTCCTACGAGCAGTACTTC.

This clonotype was recorded many times. This rearrangement joins TRBV10-3 to TRBJ2-7, with no clear D. V was trimmed by 4 bases and J by 4 bases, leaving 5 bases between them. Germline V gene sequence: CDR1 ENHRY, CDR2 SYGVKD. The CDR3 covers 11 residues. This chain's CDR3 is CAISGGYEQYF. CDR3 DNA: TGTGCCATCAGTGGTGGGTACGAGCAGTACTTC.

This clonotype was counted many times. The rearrangement joins TRBV3-1 to TRBJ2-1; 16 bases fit TRBD2. CDR3 length: 16 residues. Per the germline V gene, CDR1 is LGHDT and CDR2 is YNNKEL (reference sequence). The J segment lost 7 bases and the V segment lost 4 bases, leaving 4 bases of the junction unmatched. This chain's CDR3 is CASSRGTSGRGNEQFF. Here the CDR3 DNA reads TGTGCCAGCAGCCGTGGGACTAGCGGGAGGGGGAATGAGCAGTTCTTC.

The chain employs TRBV7-6 and TRBJ2-7, with D possibly being TRBD2 (5 bases). V was cut by 5 bases and J by 4 bases, with 12 bases left in between. Germline-derived CDR1 and CDR2 are SGHVS and FNYEAQ. CDR3 length: 13 amino acids. This CDR3 reads CASSPEGRYEQYF. The CDR3 DNA reads TGTGCCAGCAGCCCCGAGGGTCGGTACGAGCAGTACTTC.

There are many counts of this clonotype. This chain links TRBV27 with TRBJ2-2; D remains ambiguous. Germline lookup yields CDR1 MNHEY and CDR2 SMNVEV (reference sequence). V dropped 4 bases and J dropped 2 bases, with 11 bases sitting between them. The CDR3 contains 15 residues. In DNA, the CDR3 is TGTGCCAGCAGTTCCGCCGACCTAAACACCGGGGAGCTGTTTTTT. Protein: CASSSADLNTGELFF.

As for this clonotype: This may stem from a read error, because a much larger clone lies one nucleotide away. The V and J genes are TRBV11-3 and TRBJ2-1; no clear D gene. CDR3 length: 15 residues. Germline V gives CDR1 SGHNT, CDR2 YENEEA. CDR3 residues: CASSSYQPENNGQFF. The CDR3 nucleotides are TGTGCCAGCAGCTCCTATCAACCTGAGAACAATGGGCAGTTCTTC.

This clonotype was seen many times. The gene calls are TRBV2 and TRBJ2-1, with TRBD2 matching over 10 bases. This CDR3 region has 15 residues. J lost 0 bases, V lost 5 bases, and 1 base had no gene match. Germline V gene data show CDR1 as SNHLY and CDR2 as FYNNEI. For the CDR3, the DNA is TGTGCCAGCAGTCTAGCGGGAGTCTCCTACAATGAGCAGTTCTTC. It specifies CASSLAGVSYNEQFF.

Regarding this clonotype: It may be a read error: a sequence one base away is much more abundant. CDR3 DNA: TGTGCCAGCAGCCTCGTCCAGACTAGAAGTGGTGAGAAGTTCTTC. As protein: CASSLVQTRSGEKFF. V and J are TRBV11-2 and TRBJ2-1, with a tentative D call TRBD2 (6 bases). The CDR3 contains 15 residues. CDR1 and CDR2 (germline): SGHAT, FQNNGV.

This clonotype occurred many times. The chain links TRBV27 to TRBJ1-2, with D perhaps TRBD1 (5 bases). In germline, CDR1 is MNHEY, CDR2 SMNVEV (reference sequence). The CDR3 totals 17 residues. The V end lost 4 bases, the J end lost 4 bases, and 22 bases lay between the germline ends. CDR3 in DNA: TGTGCCAGCAGTTATAAGCCGCCGGGACTCCAGTCCTATGGCTACACCTTC. It is translated as CASSYKPPGLQSYGYTF.

This clonotype was observed many times. The chain couples TRBV11-2 to TRBJ2-1, with a possible D match to TRBD2 (6 bases). V was trimmed by 0 bases and J by 3 bases, leaving 18 bases between them. Germline assignment: CDR1 SGHAT and CDR2 FQNNGV. This CDR3 has 18 residues. DNA of the CDR3: TGTGCCAGCAGCTTAGAAATTGCAGAGGCTAGCGACTACAATGAGCAGTTCTTC. Translated: CASSLEIAEASDYNEQFF.

This clonotype showed up many times. The V call is TRBV11-2, the J call TRBJ1-1; the match to TRBD1 covers 7 bases. V shed 6 bases, J shed 3 bases, and the junction held 10 bases outside the gene matches. Germline assignment: CDR1 SGHAT and CDR2 FQNNGV. This CDR3 contains 15 residues. Here the CDR3 DNA reads TGTGCCAGCAGTTACAGACAGGGCGGAGACACTGAAGCTTTCTTT. Protein: CASSYRQGGDTEAFF.

At least ten counts were recorded for this clonotype. The gene calls are TRBV18 and TRBJ1-5, with 8 bases identical to TRBD1. This CDR3 contains 17 residues. The trim removed 3 bases at V and 2 bases at J, leaving 9 bases unmatched. The germline V gene has CDR1 KGHSH and CDR2 LQKENI. The CDR3 coding sequence is TGTGCCAGCTCACCCTACTCAGGACAGGGAGGCAATCAGCCCCAGCATTTT. This translates into CASSPYSGQGGNQPQHF.

This clonotype was found a few times. The rearrangement joins TRBV5-5 to TRBJ2-7, with 9 bases fitting TRBD1. The trim removed 4 bases at V and 5 bases at J, leaving 10 bases unmatched. The CDR3 has 15 amino acids. Germline-derived CDR1 and CDR2 are SGHKS and YYEKEE (reference sequence). CDR3 protein: CASSAYRDRVDEQYF. The CDR3 DNA is TGTGCCAGCAGCGCCTACCGGGACAGGGTAGACGAGCAGTACTTC.